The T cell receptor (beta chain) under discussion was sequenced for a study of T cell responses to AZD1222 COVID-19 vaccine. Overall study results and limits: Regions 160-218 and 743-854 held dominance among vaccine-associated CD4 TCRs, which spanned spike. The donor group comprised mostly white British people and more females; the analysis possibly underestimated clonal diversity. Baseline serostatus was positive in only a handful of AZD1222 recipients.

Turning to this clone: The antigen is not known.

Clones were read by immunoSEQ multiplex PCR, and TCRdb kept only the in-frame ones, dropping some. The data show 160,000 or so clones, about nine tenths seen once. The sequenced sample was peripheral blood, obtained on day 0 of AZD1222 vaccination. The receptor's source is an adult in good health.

Here the CDR3 reads CASSPRTGAESEQYF. CDR3 in DNA: TGCGCCAGCAGCCCGAGGACTGGGGCTGAATCCGAGCAGTACTTC. The chain links TRBV4-3 to TRBJ2-7; either TRBD1 or TRBD2 may supply D (5 bases each). This CDR3 spans 15 amino acids. The V end lost 4 bases, the J end lost 6 bases, and 19 bases lay between the germline ends. Per germline, CDR1 LGHNA and CDR2 YSLEER.